The present T cell receptor (beta chain) was sequenced within a study of blood T cell repertoires in COVID-19. What the recovered Cohort 3 donors had was two negative PCRs, clearance, or symptom resolution. V shed 5 bases, J shed 6 bases, and the junction held 9 bases outside the gene matches. The CDR3 has 14 amino acids. Looked up from germline, CDR1 is LGHDT and CDR2 is YNNKEL (reference sequence). Libraries were prepared by immunoSEQ multiplex PCR; TCRdb keeps only in-frame clonotypes and omits some of them. Altogether 250,000 to 300,000 clones are present, about 86% being singletons, with the ten largest covering roughly 3.2%. This clone was counted between two and nine times.

The clonotype comes from a man in his fifties who had recovered from COVID-19. The chain is built from TRBV3-1 (or the pseudogene TRBV3-2) and TRBJ1-2; 7 bases are a match to TRBD1. Sample: PBMCs or T cells enriched from blood (not recorded which). CDR3 in DNA: TGTGCCAGCAGCGTACAGGGGAGGCCTCATGGCTACACCTTC. This translates into CASSVQGRPHGYTF.